This T cell receptor beta chain comes out of a study of blood T cell repertoires in COVID-19. Method: immunoSEQ multiplex PCR; TCRdb's copy keeps in-frame clones and lacks some. The table shows 300,000 or so clones, with around 87% occurring only once. The ends were cut back, 1 base at V and 6 bases at J, with 10 bases in the middle. The CDR3 runs to 13 residues. From germline, CDR1 is MNHNS and CDR2 SASEGT. Sequencing was done on a sample of peripheral blood. The source of this sequence is a woman between 50 and 59 years old who had recovered from COVID-19. This chain connects TRBV6-1 to TRBJ2-7; tentative D call: TRBD2 (6 bases). CDR3 coding DNA: TGTGCCAGCAGTGAAGGCGGGGTCCCCGAGCAGTACTTC. This encodes CASSEGGVPEQYF.